This T cell receptor beta chain was captured by sequencing in a study of blood T cell repertoires in COVID-19. About the research overall: Samples of COVID-19 (acute and convalescent) were obtained from the United States, Italy and Spain. Sources were T cells, B-cell-depleted T cells, or PBMCs; the material itself was cDNA or gDNA.

The J segment lost 4 bases and the V segment lost 6 bases, leaving 7 bases of the junction unmatched. Germline-derived CDR1 and CDR2 are SGHRS and YFSETQ. CDR3 size: 16 residues. Methods used by the authors: Nucleated cell counts were estimated from reference gene primer amplification. Assay used: immunoSEQ multiplex PCR; TCRdb lists only in-frame clones, some missing. The DNA gave D and trimming, while V, J and clone size come from that table. Of under 250,000 clones detected, around 82% appear once; the ten largest clones hold approximately 4.4%. This receptor was taken from a man in his fifties or sixties with active or convalescent COVID-19. The gene calls are TRBV5-1 and TRBJ2-1, with 13 bases that match TRBD2. The sample consisted of peripheral blood. CDR3 sequence: CASTLTSGGPYNEQFF. CDR3 nucleotide sequence: TGCGCCAGCACCCTGACTAGCGGGGGGCCATACAATGAGCAGTTCTTC.